This is a list of T cell receptor beta chains from one sample in a study of PD-1 blockade in mismatch repair-deficient tumors. No antigen has been identified for these receptors. Profiled with immunoSEQ multiplex PCR; TCRdb holds only in-frame clones, not every one. The sample has over 11,000 clones, 86% seen once; the top ten hold about an eighth. The sequences come from cells cultured in vitro, collected from a patient treated with pembrolizumab. All receptors derive from an adult with mismatch repair-deficient cancer. CDR3s include the opening cysteine and the closing phenylalanine or tryptophan. The order of the fields is D gene, V gene, J gene, clone size, CDR3 protein, CDR3 DNA. D genes are given only for firm matches. Size is omitted from some rows. Given values are once, few, many or a class for expanded clones.

-	TRBV5-1	TRBJ2-3	-	CASYGSTDTQYF	TGCGCCAGCTACGGGAGCACAGATACGCAGTATTTT
-	TRBV7-9	TRBJ2-3	-	CASSLVHKNTDTQYF	TGTGCCAGCAGCTTAGTTCACAAAAACACAGATACGCAGTATTTT
-	TRBV30	TRBJ1-1	-	CAWTFLGESTEAFF	TGTGCCTGGACCTTCCTAGGCGAGAGCACTGAAGCTTTCTTT
-	TRBV28	TRBJ2-7	-	CASSMVGAAGNYEQYF	TGTGCCAGCAGCATGGTGGGGGCAGCGGGGAACTACGAGCAGTACTTC
-	TRBV10-3	TRBJ1-5	-	CAISQPPGGGGPQPQHF	TGTGCCATCAGTCAACCCCCTGGGGGCGGCGGTCCCCAGCCCCAGCATTTT
TRBD2	TRBV28	TRBJ2-3	-	CASSFLAGTDTQYF	TGTGCCAGCAGTTTTCTAGCGGGCACAGATACGCAGTATTTT
TRBD2	TRBV19	TRBJ2-3	-	CASSAGGTYTDTQYF	TGTGCCAGTAGTGCGGGGGGCACCTACACAGATACGCAGTATTTT
-	TRBV7-9	TRBJ2-7	once	CASSATKQGLSSYEQYF	TGTGCCAGCAGCGCGACTAAACAGGGACTTAGCTCCTACGAGCAGTACTTC
-	TRBV18	TRBJ1-4	-	CASSPAQGRTNEKLFF	TGTGCCAGCTCACCAGCTCAGGGTCGCACTAATGAAAAACTGTTTTTT
TRBD1	TRBV29-1	TRBJ1-2	-	CSVEDRGQGEFYGYTF	TGCAGCGTTGAAGATCGGGGCCAGGGGGAATTCTATGGCTACACCTTC
TRBD1	TRBV5-1	TRBJ2-1	-	CASSAGQGRSLFF	TGCGCCAGCAGCGCCGGACAGGGTAGGAGTCTGTTCTTC
TRBD2	TRBV5-1	TRBJ2-7	once	CASSPAGSSGNYEQYF	TGCGCCAGCAGCCCGGCAGGGTCTAGCGGGAACTACGAGCAGTACTTC
-	TRBV27	TRBJ1-5	-	CASKAGLNQPQHF	TGTGCCAGCAAGGCAGGGTTGAATCAGCCCCAGCATTTT
-	TRBV9	TRBJ2-4	-	CASSAIGAAEGGIQYF	TGTGCCAGCAGCGCCATCGGGGCGGCGGAGGGAGGTATTCAGTACTTC
-	TRBV30	TRBJ1-6	-	CAWTGQYNSPLHF	TGTGCCTGGACGGGGCAATATAATTCACCCCTCCACTTT